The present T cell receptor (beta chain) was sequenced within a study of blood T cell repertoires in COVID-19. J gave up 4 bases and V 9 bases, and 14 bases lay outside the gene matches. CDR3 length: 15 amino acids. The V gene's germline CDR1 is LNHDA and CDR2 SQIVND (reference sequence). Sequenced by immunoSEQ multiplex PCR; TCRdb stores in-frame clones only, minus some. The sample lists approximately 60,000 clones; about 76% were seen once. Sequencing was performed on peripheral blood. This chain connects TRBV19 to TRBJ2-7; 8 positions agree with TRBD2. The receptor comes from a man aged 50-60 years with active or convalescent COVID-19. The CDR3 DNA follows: TGTGCCAGCCGGGGGGGGCTTGACAGGCAGTACGAGCAGTACTTC. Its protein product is CASRGGLDRQYEQYF.